The 5 T cell receptor beta chains below come from one sample, sequenced in a study of blood T cell repertoires in COVID-19. Repertoires were generated with immunoSEQ multiplex PCR, while TCRdb's copy carries only in-frame clones and drops some. The sample includes fewer than 200,000 clones, approximately 90% of them seen just once. Sequencing was performed on peripheral blood. Receptors were obtained from a man aged 55 to 70 with acute or convalescent COVID-19.

This clone has more than one count but fewer than ten. CDR3 coding DNA: TGTGCCAGCAGTTACTCAGGACAGGGCGGAAGAGCTTTCTTT. Its protein is CASSYSGQGGRAFF. The chain recombines TRBV6-5 with TRBJ1-1, with TRBD1 identical over 8 bases. Germline V gene lookup returns CDR1 MNHEY and CDR2 SVGAGI. V trimming: 0 bases; J trimming: 10 bases; junction bases outside the gene matches: 7. The CDR3 length is 14 residues.

The table lists this clone with a count of one. V usage is TRBV24-1 and J usage is TRBJ1-5; 10 bases agree with TRBD1. The V segment lost 7 bases and the J segment 6 bases; nucleotides outside the gene matches: 8. Germline V CDR1 and CDR2: KGHDR, SFDVKD. This CDR3 comprises 15 residues. The CDR3 sequence is CATSETGGLGQPQHF. CDR3 bases: TGTGCCACCAGCGAGACAGGGGGCTTGGGTCAGCCCCAGCATTTT.

The chain couples TRBV24-1 to TRBJ1-2; 12 positions agree with TRBD1. The CDR3 consists of 15 residues. V gave up 4 bases and J gave up 7 bases; unmatched junction bases: 6. Germline CDR1 and CDR2: KGHDR and SFDVKD. CDR3 coding DNA: TGTGCCACCAGTGACCCGGGACAGGGGGCCGTTGGCTACACCTTC. It translates to CATSDPGQGAVGYTF.

The chain is built from TRBV19 and TRBJ1-3, with TRBD1 identical over 7 bases. The germline CDR1 and CDR2 sequences are LNHDA and SQIVND (reference sequence). The CDR3 contains 16 residues. V lost 4 bases and J lost 4; bases outside the gene matches: 10. The CDR3 DNA is TGTGCCAGTAGTACCCAATTTACAGGGGCCGGAAACACCATATATTTT. Its translation is CASSTQFTGAGNTIYF. Drawing the rest from reference TRBV19 and TRBJ1-3, the complete variable domain is DGGITQSPKYLFRKEGQNVTLSCEQNLNHDAMYWYRQDPGQGLRLIYYSQIVNDFQKGDIAEGYSVSREKKESFPLTVTSAQKNPTAFYLCASSTQFTGAGNTIYFGEGSWLTVV.

The chain couples TRBV7-2 to TRBJ2-1; 13 nucleotides align to TRBD2. This CDR3 contains 15 residues. The ends lost 4 bases at V and 8 bases at J; junction bases unmatched: 5. Germline values: CDR1 SGHTA, CDR2 FQGNSA. CDR3 nucleotide sequence: TGTGCCAGCAGCTCCAGGACTAGCGGGGGACATGAGCAGTTCTTC. Amino acids: CASSSRTSGGHEQFF.